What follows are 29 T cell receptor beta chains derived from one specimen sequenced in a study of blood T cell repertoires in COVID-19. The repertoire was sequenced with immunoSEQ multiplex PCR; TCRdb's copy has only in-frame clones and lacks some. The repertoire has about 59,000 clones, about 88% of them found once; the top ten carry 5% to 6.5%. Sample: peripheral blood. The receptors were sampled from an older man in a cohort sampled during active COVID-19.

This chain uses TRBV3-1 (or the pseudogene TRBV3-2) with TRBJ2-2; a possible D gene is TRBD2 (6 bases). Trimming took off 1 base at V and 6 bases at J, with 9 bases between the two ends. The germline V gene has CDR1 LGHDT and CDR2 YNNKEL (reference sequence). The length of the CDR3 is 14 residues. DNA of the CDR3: TGTGCCAGCAGCCAAGTCACGGGGGCCGGGGAGCTGTTTTTT. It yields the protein CASSQVTGAGELFF.

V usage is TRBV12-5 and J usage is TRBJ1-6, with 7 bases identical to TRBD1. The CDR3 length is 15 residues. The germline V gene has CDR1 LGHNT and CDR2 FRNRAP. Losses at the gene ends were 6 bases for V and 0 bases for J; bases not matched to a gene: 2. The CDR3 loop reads CASGPGGSYNSPLHF. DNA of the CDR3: TGTGCTAGTGGGCCAGGGGGCTCCTATAATTCACCCCTCCACTTT.

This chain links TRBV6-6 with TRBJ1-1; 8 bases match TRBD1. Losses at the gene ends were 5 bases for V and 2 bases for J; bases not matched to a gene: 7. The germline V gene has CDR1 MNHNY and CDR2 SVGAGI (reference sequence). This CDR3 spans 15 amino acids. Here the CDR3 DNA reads TGTGCCAGCAGTCCTCCACAGGGGGAAAACACTGAAGCTTTCTTT. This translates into CASSPPQGENTEAFF.

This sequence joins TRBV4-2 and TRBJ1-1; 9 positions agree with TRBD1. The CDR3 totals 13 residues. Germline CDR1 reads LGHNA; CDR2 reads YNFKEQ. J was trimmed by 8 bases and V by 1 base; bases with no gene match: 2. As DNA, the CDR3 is TGTGCCAGCAGCCAAGCCGGGACAGGGGAAGCTTTCTTT. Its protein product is CASSQAGTGEAFF.

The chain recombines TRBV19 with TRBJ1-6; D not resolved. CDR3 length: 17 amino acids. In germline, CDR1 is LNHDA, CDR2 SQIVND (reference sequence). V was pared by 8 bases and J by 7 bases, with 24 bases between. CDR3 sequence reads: CASAKGFTAGPNSPLHF. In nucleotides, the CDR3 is TGTGCCAGTGCTAAAGGTTTCACAGCGGGCCCGAATTCACCCCTCCACTTT.

The CDR3 is CASSVGQVSYGYTF. The CDR3 bases are TGTGCCAGCAGCGTAGGGCAGGTTAGCTATGGCTACACCTTC. The chain is built from TRBV9 and TRBJ1-2; no reliable D call. V was clipped by 0 bases and J by 4 bases, with 10 bases between them. The V gene's germline CDR1 is SGDLS and CDR2 YYNGEE. The CDR3 spans 14 residues. The full variable domain, in which reference TRBV9 and TRBJ1-2 provide the parts outside the CDR3, is DSGVTQTPKHLITATGQRVTLRCSPRSGDLSVYWYQQSLDQGLQFLIQYYNGEERAKGNILERFSAQQFPDLHSELNLSSLELGDSALYFCASSVGQVSYGYTFGSGTRLTVV.

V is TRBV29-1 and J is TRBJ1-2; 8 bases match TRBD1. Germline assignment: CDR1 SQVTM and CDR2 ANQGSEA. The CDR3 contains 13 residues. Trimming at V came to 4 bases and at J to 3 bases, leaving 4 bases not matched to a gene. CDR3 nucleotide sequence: TGCAGCGTTGCCAGGGGGCAGGACTATGGCTACACCTTC. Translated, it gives CSVARGQDYGYTF.

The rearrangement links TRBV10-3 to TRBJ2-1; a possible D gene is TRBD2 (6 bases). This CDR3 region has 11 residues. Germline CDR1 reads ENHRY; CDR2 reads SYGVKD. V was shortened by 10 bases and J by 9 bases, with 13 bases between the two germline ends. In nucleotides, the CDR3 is TGTGCCACACGACTAGTGGGTGAGCAGTTCTTC. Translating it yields CATRLVGEQFF.

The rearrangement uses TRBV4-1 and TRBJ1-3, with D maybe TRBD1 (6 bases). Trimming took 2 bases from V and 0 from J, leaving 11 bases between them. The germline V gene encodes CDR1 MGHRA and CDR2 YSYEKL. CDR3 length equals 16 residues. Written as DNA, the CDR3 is TGCGCCAGCAGCCAACCTACAGGGTTCTCTGGAAACACCATATATTTT. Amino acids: CASSQPTGFSGNTIYF.

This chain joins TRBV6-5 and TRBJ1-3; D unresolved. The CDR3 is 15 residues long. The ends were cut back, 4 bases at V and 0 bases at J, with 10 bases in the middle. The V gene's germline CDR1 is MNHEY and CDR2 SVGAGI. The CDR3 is CASSSQPGSGNTIYF. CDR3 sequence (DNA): TGTGCCAGCAGTTCACAGCCCGGCTCTGGAAACACCATATATTTT.

The CDR3 loop reads CASSYRGPGEQYF. CDR3 DNA sequence: TGTGCCAGCAGTTACAGGGGCCCCGGGGAGCAGTACTTC. The rearrangement joins TRBV6-2 or TRBV6-3 to TRBJ2-7; TRBD1 is a possible D gene (5 bases). Trimming cost V 2 bases and J 7 bases, with 12 bases left between them. Looked up from germline, CDR1 is MNHEY and CDR2 is SVGEGT. This CDR3 has 13 residues.

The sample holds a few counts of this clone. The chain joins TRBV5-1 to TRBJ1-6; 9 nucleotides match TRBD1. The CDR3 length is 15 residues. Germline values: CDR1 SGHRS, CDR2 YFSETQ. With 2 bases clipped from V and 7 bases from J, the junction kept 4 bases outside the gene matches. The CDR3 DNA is TGCGCCAGCAGCTTCGGACAGGGGAGAAATTCACCCCTCCACTTT. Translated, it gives CASSFGQGRNSPLHF.

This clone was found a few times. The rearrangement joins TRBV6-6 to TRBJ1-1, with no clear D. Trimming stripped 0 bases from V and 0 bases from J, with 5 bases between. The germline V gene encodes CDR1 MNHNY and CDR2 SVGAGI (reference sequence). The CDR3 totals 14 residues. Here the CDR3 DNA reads TGTGCCAGCAGTTACTCGGAGGTGAACACTGAAGCTTTCTTT. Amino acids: CASSYSEVNTEAFF.

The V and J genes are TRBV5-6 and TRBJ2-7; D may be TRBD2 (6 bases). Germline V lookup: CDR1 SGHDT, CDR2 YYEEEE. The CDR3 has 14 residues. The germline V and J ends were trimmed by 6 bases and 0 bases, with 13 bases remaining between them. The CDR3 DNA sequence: TGTGCCAGCACCCCGGGAGATGTCTCCTACGAGCAGTACTTC. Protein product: CASTPGDVSYEQYF.

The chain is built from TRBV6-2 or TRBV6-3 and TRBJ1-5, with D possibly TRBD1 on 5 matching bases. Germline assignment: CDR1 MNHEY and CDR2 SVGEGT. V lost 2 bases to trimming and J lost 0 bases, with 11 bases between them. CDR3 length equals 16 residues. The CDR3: CASSYRGRDSNQPQHF. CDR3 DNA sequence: TGTGCCAGCAGTTACAGGGGAAGAGATAGCAATCAGCCCCAGCATTTT.

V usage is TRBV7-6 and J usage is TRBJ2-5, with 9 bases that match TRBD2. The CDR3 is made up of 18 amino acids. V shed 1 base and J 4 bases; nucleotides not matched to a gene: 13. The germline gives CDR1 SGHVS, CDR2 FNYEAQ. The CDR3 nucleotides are TGTGCCAGCAGCTTAGAATTTGGTCGGCGGGAGGGCCGAGAGACCCAGTACTTC. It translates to CASSLEFGRREGRETQYF.

The CDR3 bases are TGCAGTGCTAGTCATCAGGGGCGTACAGATACGCAGTATTTT. This translates into CSASHQGRTDTQYF. The chain has TRBV20-1 and TRBJ2-3; D is perhaps TRBD1 (6 bases). V lost 3 bases and J 3 bases, leaving 13 bases between the germline ends. The CDR3 spans 14 residues. Germline CDR1 and CDR2: DFQATT and SNEGSKA (reference sequence).

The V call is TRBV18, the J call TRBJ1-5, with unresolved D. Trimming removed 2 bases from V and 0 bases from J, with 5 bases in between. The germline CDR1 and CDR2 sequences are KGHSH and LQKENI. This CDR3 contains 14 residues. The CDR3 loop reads CASSPSSSNQPQHF. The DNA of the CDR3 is TGTGCCAGCTCACCATCGAGTAGCAATCAGCCCCAGCATTTT. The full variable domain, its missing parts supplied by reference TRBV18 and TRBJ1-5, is NAGVMQNPRHLVRRRGQEARLRCSPMKGHSHVYWYRQLPEEGLKFMVYLQKENIIDESGMPKERFSAEFPKEGPSILRIQQVVRGDSAAYFCASSPSSSNQPQHFGDGTRLSIL.

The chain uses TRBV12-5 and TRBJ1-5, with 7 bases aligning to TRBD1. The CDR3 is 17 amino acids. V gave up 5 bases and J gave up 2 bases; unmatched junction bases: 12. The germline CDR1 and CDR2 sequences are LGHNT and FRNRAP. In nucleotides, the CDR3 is TGTGCTAGTGGTCCTAATAAAGGACAGGTTGGCAATCAGCCCCAGCATTTT. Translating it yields CASGPNKGQVGNQPQHF.

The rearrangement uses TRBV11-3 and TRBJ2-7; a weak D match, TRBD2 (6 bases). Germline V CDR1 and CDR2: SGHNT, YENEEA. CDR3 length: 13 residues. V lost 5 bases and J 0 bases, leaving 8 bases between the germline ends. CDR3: CASSPGGSYEQYF. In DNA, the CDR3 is TGTGCCAGCAGCCCCGGGGGCTCCTACGAGCAGTACTTC.

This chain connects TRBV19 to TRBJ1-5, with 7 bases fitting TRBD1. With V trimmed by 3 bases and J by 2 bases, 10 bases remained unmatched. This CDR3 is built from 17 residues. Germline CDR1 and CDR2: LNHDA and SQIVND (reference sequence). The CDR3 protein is CASSMDRRGIGNQPQHF. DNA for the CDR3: TGTGCCAGTAGTATGGACAGGCGAGGTATCGGCAATCAGCCCCAGCATTTT.

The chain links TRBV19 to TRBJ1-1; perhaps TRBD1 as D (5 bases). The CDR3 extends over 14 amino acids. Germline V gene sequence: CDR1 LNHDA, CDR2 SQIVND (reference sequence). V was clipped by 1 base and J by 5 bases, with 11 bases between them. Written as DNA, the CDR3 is TGTGCCAGTAGTATAGTTAGGGGTAGGACTGAAGCTTTCTTT. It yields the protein CASSIVRGRTEAFF.

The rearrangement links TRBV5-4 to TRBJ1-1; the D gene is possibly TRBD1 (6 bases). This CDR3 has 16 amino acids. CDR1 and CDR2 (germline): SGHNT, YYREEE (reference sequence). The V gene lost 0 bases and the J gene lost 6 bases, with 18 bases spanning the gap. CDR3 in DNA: TGTGCCAGCAGCTTGGAAGCTTGGGGGCAGGGAGCTGAAGCTTTCTTT. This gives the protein CASSLEAWGQGAEAFF. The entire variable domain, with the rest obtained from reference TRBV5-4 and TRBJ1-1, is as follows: ETGVTQSPTHLIKTRGQQVTLRCSSQSGHNTVSWYQQALGQGPQFIFQYYREEENGRGNFPPRFSGLQFPNYSSELNVNALELDDSALYLCASSLEAWGQGAEAFFGQGTRLTVV.

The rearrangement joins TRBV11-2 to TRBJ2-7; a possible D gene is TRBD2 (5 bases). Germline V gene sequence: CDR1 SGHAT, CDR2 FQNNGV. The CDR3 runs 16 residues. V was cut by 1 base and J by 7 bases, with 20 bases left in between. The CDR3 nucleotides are TGTGCCAGCAGCTTAGTATCTGGGAACTACGGCGGGGAGCAGTACTTC. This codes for CASSLVSGNYGGEQYF.

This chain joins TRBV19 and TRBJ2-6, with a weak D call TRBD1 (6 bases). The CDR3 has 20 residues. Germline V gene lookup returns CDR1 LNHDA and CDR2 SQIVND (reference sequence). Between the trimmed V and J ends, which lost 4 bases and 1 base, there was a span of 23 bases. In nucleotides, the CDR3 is TGTGCCAGTAGTACTGCTGGATGGGGGCCCCGGGCATCTGGGGCCAACGTCCTGACTTTC. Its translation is CASSTAGWGPRASGANVLTF.

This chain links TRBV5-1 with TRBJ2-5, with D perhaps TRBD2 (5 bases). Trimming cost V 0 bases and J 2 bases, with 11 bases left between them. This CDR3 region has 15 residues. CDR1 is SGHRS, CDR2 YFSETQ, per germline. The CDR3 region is CASSLGSRTQETQYF. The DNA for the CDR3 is TGCGCCAGCAGCTTGGGGTCAAGGACTCAAGAGACCCAGTACTTC. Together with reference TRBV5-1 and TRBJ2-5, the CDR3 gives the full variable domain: KAGVTQTPRYLIKTRGQQVTLSCSPISGHRSVSWYQQTPGQGLQFLFEYFSETQRNKGNFPGRFSGRQFSNSRSEMNVSTLELGDSALYLCASSLGSRTQETQYFGPGTRLLVL.

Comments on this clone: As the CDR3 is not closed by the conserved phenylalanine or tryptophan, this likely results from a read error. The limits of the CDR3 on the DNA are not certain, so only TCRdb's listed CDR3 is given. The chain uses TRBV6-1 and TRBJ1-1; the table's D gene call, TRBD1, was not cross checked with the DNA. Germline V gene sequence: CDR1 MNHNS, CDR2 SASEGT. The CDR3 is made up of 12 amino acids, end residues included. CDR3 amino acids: CASSDPILGSRI.

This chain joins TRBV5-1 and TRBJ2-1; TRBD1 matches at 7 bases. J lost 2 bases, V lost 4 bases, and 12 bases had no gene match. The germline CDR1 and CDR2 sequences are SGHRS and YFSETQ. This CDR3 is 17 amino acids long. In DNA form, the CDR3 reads TGCGCCAGCAGCCCGGGACCAGACAGGGACCCCTACAATGAGCAGTTCTTC. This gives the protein CASSPGPDRDPYNEQFF.

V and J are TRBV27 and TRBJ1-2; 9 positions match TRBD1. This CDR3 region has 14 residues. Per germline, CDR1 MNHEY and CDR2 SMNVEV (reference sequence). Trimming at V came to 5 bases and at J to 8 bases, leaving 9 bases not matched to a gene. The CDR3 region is CASSTIQGAQGYTF. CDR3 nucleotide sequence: TGTGCCAGCAGTACAATACAGGGGGCTCAGGGCTACACCTTC.